Each of the 25 T cell receptor beta chains below was sequenced from the same sample in a study of PD-L1 blockade in urothelial cancer. TCRdb keeps only in-frame clones here, not all; method: immunoSEQ multiplex PCR. The data show more than 75,000 clones, with 90% to 95% seen just once and approximately 10% held by the top ten. The sample in question was PBMCs, obtained around atezolizumab (anti-PD-L1) treatment. These receptors came from a man aged 60-69 years with urothelial cancer.

The genes are TRBV15 and TRBJ2-1; maybe TRBD2 (7 bases). V was cut by 1 base and J by 7 bases, with 26 bases left in between. This CDR3 region has 19 residues. CDR1 and CDR2 from the germline V gene are LNHNV and YYDKDF (reference sequence). Here the CDR3 reads CATSRVGRAGVGGVNEQFF. For the CDR3, the DNA is TGTGCCACCAGCAGAGTAGGGAGGGCAGGGGTTGGAGGGGTGAATGAGCAGTTCTTC.

The rearrangement links TRBV11-1 to TRBJ2-1; TRBD1 agrees at 7 bases. Looked up from germline, CDR1 is SGHAT and CDR2 is FQDESV (reference sequence). V shed 3 bases and J 12 bases; nucleotides not matched to a gene: 11. This CDR3 region has 14 residues. The CDR3 spells CASSFERTQGTQFF. The CDR3 DNA reads as TGTGCCAGCAGCTTCGAGAGAACACAGGGGACGCAGTTCTTC.

This clone came up once. The CDR3 nucleotides are TGTGCCAGCTCCACAAACCGGGACAGGGACCTATCTGGGGCCAACGTCCTGACTTTC. This sequence encodes CASSTNRDRDLSGANVLTF. The chain carries TRBV18 and TRBJ2-6; TRBD1 agrees at 9 bases. Trimming cost V 6 bases and J 1 base; bases outside gene matches: 13. The germline V gene has CDR1 KGHSH and CDR2 LQKENI. This CDR3 is built from 19 residues.

This clone has just a few counts. This chain connects TRBV7-9 to TRBJ2-3; 7 nucleotides match TRBD1. The CDR3 spans 11 residues. CDR1 and CDR2 from the germline V gene are SEHNR and FQNEAQ (reference sequence). With V trimmed by 5 bases and J by 9 bases, 2 bases remained unmatched. DNA of the CDR3: TGTGCCAGCAGCCAGGGACAGACGCAGTATTTT. Encoded protein: CASSQGQTQYF.

The chain recombines TRBV6-6 with TRBJ2-7; possibly TRBD2 for D (6 bases). The V end lost 9 bases, the J end lost 0 bases, and 12 bases lay between the germline ends. Germline-derived CDR1 and CDR2 are MNHNY and SVGAGI (reference sequence). The CDR3 consists of 13 residues. The CDR3 reads CARERRVSYEQYF. CDR3 sequence (DNA): TGTGCCAGAGAACGGAGGGTCTCCTACGAGCAGTACTTC.

V gene TRBV27 combines with J gene TRBJ2-7; 7 bases line up with TRBD1. The junction had 7 bases not matched to a gene; V was cut back by 5 bases and J by 0 bases. This CDR3 has 15 residues. CDR1 and CDR2 from the germline V gene are MNHEY and SMNVEV (reference sequence). DNA for the CDR3: TGTGCCAGCAGTCCAAGACAGGGAAGCTCCTACGAGCAGTACTTC. Protein product: CASSPRQGSSYEQYF.

The genes are TRBV23-1 and TRBJ2-3; 11 nucleotides match TRBD1. TRBV23-1 belongs to the ORF category, with a function that is uncertain. The CDR3 contains 20 residues. The V segment lost 1 base and the J segment 0 bases; nucleotides outside the gene matches: 12. The CDR3 sequence is CASSQYPGQGVTASTDTQYF. The CDR3, as DNA: TGCGCCAGCAGTCAATATCCGGGACAGGGGGTAACAGCTAGCACAGATACGCAGTATTTT.

CDR3 DNA sequence: TGTGCCAGCAGCCCCCAGCGACTAGCGGGTTACCGGTACAATGAGCAGTTCTTC. It specifies CASSPQRLAGYRYNEQFF. The genes are TRBV5-6 and TRBJ2-1; 10 bases are a match to TRBD2. The CDR3 sequence is 18 residues long. Germline CDR1 reads SGHDT; CDR2 reads YYEEEE. The junction had 14 bases not matched to a gene; V was cut back by 4 bases and J by 4 bases.

This clone was seen only once. The chain carries TRBV2 and TRBJ2-2; unclear D gene. The CDR3 is made up of 13 amino acids. V lost 5 bases, J lost 1 base, and 5 bases lay in between. Germline loops: CDR1 SNHLY, CDR2 FYNNEI. The CDR3 region is CASSPVNTGELFF. For the CDR3, the DNA is TGTGCCAGCAGTCCCGTGAACACCGGGGAGCTGTTTTTT.

This clone was seen a few times. This chain connects TRBV10-3 to TRBJ2-7, with D possibly being TRBD1 (6 bases). Trimming stripped 2 bases from V and 5 bases from J, with 10 bases between. The germline V gene encodes CDR1 ENHRY and CDR2 SYGVKD. The CDR3 contains 13 residues. CDR3 residues: CAISELGGHEQYF. DNA for the CDR3: TGTGCCATCAGTGAGCTTGGGGGCCACGAGCAGTACTTC.

The chain couples TRBV14 to TRBJ1-1; the D gene is possibly TRBD1 (5 bases). Deletions cut 7 bases from V and 2 bases from J, with 17 bases between. Germline V CDR1 and CDR2: SGHDN, FVKESK. The CDR3 runs 15 residues. The CDR3 DNA reads as TGTGCCAGCACCCCAAACAGTCAGGGAAACACTGAAGCTTTCTTT. As protein: CASTPNSQGNTEAFF.

V is TRBV5-1 and J is TRBJ2-1; maybe TRBD2 (7 bases). This CDR3 spans 16 amino acids. In germline, CDR1 is SGHRS, CDR2 YFSETQ. Trimming took off 4 bases at V and 6 bases at J, with 20 bases between the two ends. The CDR3, as DNA: TGCGCCAGCAGCCCTGCATGGGGGGGGCCGGGCAATGAGCAGTTCTTC. This translates into CASSPAWGGPGNEQFF.

The gene calls are TRBV4-2 and TRBJ2-7, with TRBD2 matching over 10 bases. With V trimmed by 0 bases and J by 3 bases, 2 bases remained unmatched. Looked up from germline, CDR1 is LGHNA and CDR2 is YNFKEQ. The CDR3 runs to 15 residues. The CDR3 DNA reads as TGTGCCAGCAGCCAAGATTCTAGCGGGAGCTACGAGCAGTACTTC. Its protein product is CASSQDSSGSYEQYF.

The chain joins TRBV6-1 to TRBJ1-1; 9 bases match TRBD1. Germline CDR1 is MNHNS and CDR2 is SASEGT. The J segment lost 8 bases and the V segment lost 4 bases, leaving 11 bases of the junction unmatched. The CDR3 has 15 residues. CDR3 sequence reads: CASSVPGQGTGEAFF. In DNA, the CDR3 is TGTGCCAGCAGTGTCCCGGGACAGGGTACCGGGGAAGCTTTCTTT.

The chain couples TRBV9 to TRBJ2-5; 9 nucleotides match TRBD1. Germline CDR1 and CDR2: SGDLS and YYNGEE. The CDR3 sequence is 15 residues long. Germline trimming cut 0 bases from V and 4 bases from J; bases unmatched to any gene: 4. For the CDR3, the DNA is TGTGCCAGCAGCGTAGGGGGACAGGGTGGAGAGACCCAGTACTTC. Amino acid sequence: CASSVGGQGGETQYF.

This chain joins TRBV19 and TRBJ2-3; a weak D match, TRBD2 (7 bases). Trimming left V 11 bases short and J 2 bases short, with 17 bases between. CDR3 length equals 14 residues. Per germline, CDR1 LNHDA and CDR2 SQIVND (reference sequence). The CDR3 region has the DNA TGTGCCTGCGGGCCGGGGGGCCCCACAGATACGCAGTATTTT. Its protein is CACGPGGPTDTQYF.

This clone showed up just a few times. Here the CDR3 reads CASSPSWAYEQYF. The CDR3 nucleotides are TGTGCCAGCAGCCCTAGTTGGGCCTACGAGCAGTACTTC. The genes are TRBV7-2 and TRBJ2-7; D ambiguous. V lost 5 bases and J lost 2, with 10 bases in between. This CDR3 has 13 residues. Per the germline V gene, CDR1 is SGHTA and CDR2 is FQGNSA.

This clone has a single count. This chain connects TRBV6-5 to TRBJ1-2, with 7 nucleotides matching TRBD1. The CDR3 has 14 residues. Unmatched junction bases numbered 7, after V lost 2 bases and J lost 7 bases. CDR1 is MNHEY, CDR2 SVGAGI, per germline. DNA for the CDR3: TGTGCCAGCAGTTACACGACAGGGCGGGCTGGCTACACCTTC. It codes for CASSYTTGRAGYTF.

The chain combines TRBV10-2 with TRBJ2-3; 8 bases align to TRBD2. J gave up 2 bases and V 10 bases, and 8 bases lay outside the gene matches. The V gene's germline CDR1 is WSHSY and CDR2 SAAADI. CDR3 size: 14 residues. DNA of the CDR3: TGCGCCACCTCGACTAGCGCAATCACAGATACGCAGTATTTT. Protein: CATSTSAITDTQYF.

The table lists this clone with a count of one. The rearrangement joins TRBV7-3 to TRBJ2-7, with 9 bases matching TRBD2. This CDR3 contains 14 residues. Germline V CDR1 and CDR2: SGHTA, FQGTGA. After removal of 5 bases from V and 0 bases from J, the junction contained 2 bases not matched to a gene. The CDR3 loop is CASSRTSDSYEQYF. The CDR3 nucleotides read TGTGCCAGCAGCCGGACTAGCGACTCCTACGAGCAGTACTTC.

V is TRBV2 and J is TRBJ2-4; no clear D. This CDR3 spans 13 amino acids. V was pared by 7 bases and J by 0 bases, with 7 bases between. CDR1 is SNHLY and CDR2 is FYNNEI in the germline V gene. CDR3 sequence: CASNTKAKNIQYF. The CDR3 coding sequence is TGTGCCAGCAACACTAAAGCCAAAAACATTCAGTACTTC.

V and J are TRBV7-2 and TRBJ2-1; 7 bases align to TRBD1. V was pared by 5 bases and J by 7 bases, with 14 bases of the junction left unmatched. The germline V gene has CDR1 SGHTA and CDR2 FQGNSA. The CDR3 runs to 16 residues. CDR3: CASSEQQGPWGNEQFF. The CDR3 DNA reads as TGTGCCAGCAGCGAACAACAGGGGCCCTGGGGTAATGAGCAGTTCTTC.

This sequence joins TRBV5-1 and TRBJ2-7; 7 bases fit TRBD1. CDR3 length: 14 amino acids. V shed 4 bases, J shed 7 bases, and the junction held 11 bases outside the gene matches. The V gene's germline CDR1 is SGHRS and CDR2 YFSETQ. As DNA, the CDR3 is TGCGCCAGCAGCCTCGGGACAGCGAGTGGGGAGCAGTACTTC. Its translation: CASSLGTASGEQYF.

The chain employs TRBV7-2 and TRBJ2-7; a weak D match, TRBD1 (6 bases). CDR3 size: 13 residues. Germline CDR1 is SGHTA and CDR2 is FQGNSA. Trimming removed 3 bases from V and 4 bases from J, with 10 bases in between. The CDR3 coding sequence is TGTGCCAGCAGCTTGCAGGGGAAGTACGAGCAGTACTTC. The encoded protein is CASSLQGKYEQYF.

V is TRBV4-3 and J is TRBJ2-7; no firm D call. The CDR3 has 15 residues. Trimming stripped 0 bases from V and 3 bases from J, with 12 bases between. Germline assignment: CDR1 LGHNA and CDR2 YSLEER. The CDR3 sequence: CASSQEVQSFYEQYF. In nucleotides, the CDR3 is TGCGCCAGCAGCCAAGAAGTACAGAGTTTCTACGAGCAGTACTTC.